The T cell receptor beta chain described here comes from a study of T-cell reconstitution after alpha-beta-depleted transplantation in children. Study-level results: One year after transplant, T-cell counts and diversity came mostly from newly produced T cells. In patients about two months after transplant, alpha-beta T cells reportedly arose from several hundred expanded graft clones.

This clonotype has a count of ten or more. What it recognizes is unknown. Germline assignment: CDR1 SQVTM and CDR2 ANQGSEA. The CDR3 runs to 11 residues. V lost 7 bases, J lost 3 bases, and 9 bases lay in between. Unique molecular identifiers were used to barcode this TCRbeta library. One entry per CDR3 protein results from TCRdb running MiXCR on the PCR reads. The data show a few hundred thousand distinct CDR3 sequences, approximately 12% seen once. The sequence came from a male patient younger than 18 who had a stem cell transplant for acute myeloid leukemia, so the T cells may come from the graft donor. The chain combines TRBV29-1 with TRBJ1-1; D perhaps matches TRBD1 (5 bases). The sequenced sample was PBMCs, mostly from graft donor cells, obtained 360 days after TCRalphabeta/CD19-depleted stem cell transplant. This CDR3 reads CSAGGDTEAFF. DNA for the CDR3: TGCAGCGCCGGAGGGGACACTGAAGCTTTCTTT.